The 5 T cell receptor beta chains below come from one sample, sequenced in a study of vaccination effects on CD4 cells after COVID-19. Produced via immunoSEQ multiplex PCR; TCRdb's table is partial and in-frame only. The data contain roughly 25,000 clones, about three quarters of them singletons. Their target antigens are unknown. Pools of viral peptides were used by the ViraFEST assay to expand antigen-specific CD4+ T cells ahead of sequencing. Researchers isolated CD4+ T cells once 9 to 11 days of culture had elapsed. None of these healthy vaccinees had been infected with SARS-CoV-2 before vaccination. This specimen was CD4+ T cells from PBMCs cultured with SARS-CoV-2 spike peptides, taken before COVID-19 vaccination. The receptors were gathered from a human donor who received a COVID-19 vaccine.

The chain recombines TRBV6-1 with TRBJ2-7; tentative D call: TRBD1 (6 bases). Looked up from germline, CDR1 is MNHNS and CDR2 is SASEGT. The CDR3 extends over 15 amino acids. The V end was cut by 0 bases, the J end by 3 bases, with 12 bases between. This CDR3 is CASSEAPGHNYEQYF. DNA for the CDR3: TGTGCCAGCAGTGAAGCGCCGGGACATAACTACGAGCAGTACTTC.

Here the CDR3 DNA reads TGTGCTAGTAGGGCTTCCCTAGCGGGATTATACAATGAGCAGTTCTTC. Amino acids: CASRASLAGLYNEQFF. This chain connects TRBV12-5 to TRBJ2-1, with 9 bases identical to TRBD2. V was clipped by 8 bases and J by 4 bases; unmatched bases: 12. CDR3 length equals 16 residues. Germline values: CDR1 LGHNT, CDR2 FRNRAP.

This clone was seen just once. The chain is built from TRBV23-1 and TRBJ2-7; D ambiguous. TRBV23-1 is treated as an ORF (open reading frame) with a function not yet certain. The CDR3 consists of 16 residues. V shed 4 bases and J shed 3 bases, with 19 bases lying between them. CDR3 in amino acids: CASSPPESHWRYEQYF. The CDR3 DNA follows: TGCGCCAGCAGTCCCCCCGAGAGCCACTGGCGCTACGAGCAGTACTTC.

This clone showed up just a few times. J is TRBJ2-3 and V is TRBV11-2, with D possibly TRBD2 on 6 matching bases. Germline CDR1 reads SGHAT; CDR2 reads FQNNGV. The CDR3 consists of 16 residues. Trimming removed 1 base from V and 0 bases from J, with 11 bases in between. For the CDR3, the DNA is TGTGCCAGCAGCTTAGGGGCAGGAGGGAGCACAGATACGCAGTATTTT. Amino acid sequence: CASSLGAGGSTDTQYF.

The chain combines TRBV19 with TRBJ1-2; D is uncertain. The germline V gene encodes CDR1 LNHDA and CDR2 SQIVND (reference sequence). Deletions cut 3 bases from V and 7 bases from J, with 18 bases between. The CDR3 covers 15 residues. For the CDR3, the DNA is TGTGCCAGTAGTATTATCAACCCTCTGAAGGGTGGCTACACCTTC. Its translation is CASSIINPLKGGYTF.